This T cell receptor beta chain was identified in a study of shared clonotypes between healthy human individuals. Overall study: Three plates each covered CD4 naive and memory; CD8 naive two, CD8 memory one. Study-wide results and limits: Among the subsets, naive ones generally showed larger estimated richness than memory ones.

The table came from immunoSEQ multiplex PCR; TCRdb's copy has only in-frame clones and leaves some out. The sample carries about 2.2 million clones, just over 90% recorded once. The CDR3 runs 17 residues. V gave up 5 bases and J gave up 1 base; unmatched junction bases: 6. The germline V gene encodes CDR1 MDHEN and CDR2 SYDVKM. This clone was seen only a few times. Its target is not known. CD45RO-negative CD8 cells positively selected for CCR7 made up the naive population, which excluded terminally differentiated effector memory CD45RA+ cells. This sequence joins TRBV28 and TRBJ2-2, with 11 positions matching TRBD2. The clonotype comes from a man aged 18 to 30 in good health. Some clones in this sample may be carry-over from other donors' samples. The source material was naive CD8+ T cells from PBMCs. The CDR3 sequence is CASSKLTSGVNTGELFF. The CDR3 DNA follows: TGTGCCAGCAGTAAACTGACTAGCGGGGTGAACACCGGGGAGCTGTTTTTT.